The 2 T cell receptor beta chains reported below all come from one sample, sequenced in a study of immune evolution from preneoplasia to lung adenocarcinoma. Method: immunoSEQ multiplex PCR; TCRdb's copy keeps in-frame clones and lacks some. The sample records 9,500 to 15,000 clones, about 83% being singletons. Sequencing used FFPE tissue from an adenomatous hyperplasia lung lesion. Subset reported: atypical adenomatous hyperplasia (AAH), lung preneoplasia. Receptor source: a person aged 50-70 years with lung adenocarcinoma.

CDR3 residues: CASSSGTTHGETETQYF. In DNA form, the CDR3 reads TGTGCCAGCAGCTCCGGGACTACCCACGGTGAGACAGAGACCCAGTACTTC. The chain combines TRBV11-3 with TRBJ2-5; 7 bases are a match to TRBD2. This CDR3 region has 17 residues. J gave up 4 bases and V 4 bases, and 15 bases lay outside the gene matches. Looked up from germline, CDR1 is SGHNT and CDR2 is YENEEA.

This sequence joins TRBV5-1 and TRBJ1-6; D call uncertain. CDR3 size: 14 residues. CDR1 is SGHRS, CDR2 YFSETQ, per germline. With 0 bases removed from V and 4 bases from J, the gap between germline ends came to 5 bases. For the CDR3, the DNA is TGCGCCAGCAGCTTGGTACAATATAATTCACCCCTCCACTTT. Protein: CASSLVQYNSPLHF.